The 18 T cell receptor beta chains below all came from one sample that was sequenced in a study of patients and donors after allogeneic stem cell transplantation. A single record per CDR3 protein comes from TCRdb applying MiXCR to the RT-PCR reads. The table includes about a million distinct CDR3 sequences, roughly 18% detected once. The sample comprised blood, either unsorted or a sorted T cell fraction (not recorded which). The receptors stem from a human donor who was either an allogeneic HSCT recipient or a stem cell or donor lymphocyte infusion donor (not recorded which). It is not recorded whose cells these are; they may come from a transplant donor.

This clonotype came up a few times. This CDR3 is CASSVRTGLNSPLHF. The CDR3 bases are TGTGCCAGTAGTGTCCGGACAGGCCTTAATTCACCCCTCCACTTT. This chain links TRBV19 with TRBJ1-6; 7 nucleotides line up with TRBD1. Germline CDR1 reads LNHDA; CDR2 reads SQIVND (reference sequence). The CDR3 has 15 amino acids. V dropped 5 bases and J dropped 6; count of bases not matched to a gene: 7.

The V and J genes are TRBV2 and TRBJ1-2, with no clear D. Germline CDR1 SNHLY, CDR2 FYNNEI. V was cut by 1 base and J by 2 bases, with 11 bases left in between. The CDR3 totals 15 residues. The CDR3 DNA follows: TGTGCCAGCAGTGAAGAGGACTCAGCCAACTATGGCTACACCTTC. It translates to CASSEEDSANYGYTF. Looking up the rest from reference TRBV2 and TRBJ1-2 gives the full variable domain: EPEVTQTPSHQVTQMGQEVILRCVPISNHLYFYWYRQILGQKVEFLVSFYNNEISEKSEIFDDQFSVERPDGSNFTLKIRSTKLEDSAMYFCASSEEDSANYGYTFGSGTRLTVV.

V usage is TRBV3-1 and J usage is TRBJ2-7; 7 bases fit TRBD1. Per the germline V gene, CDR1 is LGHDT and CDR2 is YNNKEL (reference sequence). V trimming: 6 bases; J trimming: 5 bases; junction bases outside the gene matches: 7. The CDR3 spans 13 residues. The DNA of the CDR3 is TGTGCCAGCAGACAGACAGGGACCAACGAGCAGTACTTC. Encoded protein: CASRQTGTNEQYF.

The chain recombines TRBV15 with TRBJ2-7; 7 nucleotides align to TRBD1. The trim removed 7 bases at V and 3 bases at J, leaving 6 bases unmatched. The V gene's germline CDR1 is LNHNV and CDR2 YYDKDF (reference sequence). This CDR3 is built from 13 residues. The CDR3 bases are TGTGCCACCAACTCGACAGGGAACTACGAGCAGTACTTC. Residues: CATNSTGNYEQYF. The complete variable domain, with remaining parts taken from reference TRBV15 and TRBJ2-7, reads DAMVIQNPRYQVTQFGKPVTLSCSQTLNHNVMYWYQQKSSQAPKLLFHYYDKDFNNEADTPDNFQSRRPNTSFCFLDIRSPGLGDTAMYLCATNSTGNYEQYFGPGTRLTVT.

The chain employs TRBV6-1 and TRBJ1-1, with D possibly TRBD1 on 5 matching bases. This CDR3 is 14 amino acids long. Germline CDR1 is MNHNS and CDR2 is SASEGT. V shed 7 bases and J shed 1 base, with 13 bases lying between them. The CDR3 bases are TGTGCCAGCAACCCGGGGACTGCGAACACTGAAGCTTTCTTT. The encoded protein is CASNPGTANTEAFF.

The chain is built from TRBV5-1 and TRBJ1-4; D not certain. The CDR3 length is 16 residues. V shed 4 bases and J shed 3 bases, with 16 bases lying between them. CDR1 is SGHRS and CDR2 is YFSETQ in the germline V gene. CDR3: CASSPTDPRANEKLFF. CDR3 sequence (DNA): TGCGCCAGCAGCCCCACCGACCCTCGAGCTAATGAAAAACTGTTTTTT. Drawing the rest from reference TRBV5-1 and TRBJ1-4, the complete variable domain is KAGVTQTPRYLIKTRGQQVTLSCSPISGHRSVSWYQQTPGQGLQFLFEYFSETQRNKGNFPGRFSGRQFSNSRSEMNVSTLELGDSALYLCASSPTDPRANEKLFFGSGTQLSVL.

The rearrangement links TRBV29-1 to TRBJ2-2, with unresolved D. V lost 4 bases and J 0 bases, leaving 3 bases between the germline ends. Germline CDR1 is SQVTM and CDR2 is ANQGSEA. The CDR3 extends over 12 amino acids. Here the CDR3 reads CSVGPNTGELFF. The CDR3 nucleotides read TGCAGCGTTGGGCCGAACACCGGGGAGCTGTTTTTT.

A few counts support this clonotype. The chain has TRBV5-6 and TRBJ1-2; 7 nucleotides line up with TRBD1. The V and J ends lost 0 bases and 11 bases, in that order; junction bases with no gene match: 4. The CDR3 consists of 12 residues. Per the germline V gene, CDR1 is SGHDT and CDR2 is YYEEEE. CDR3 loop: CASSLAQGRYTF. CDR3 nucleotide sequence: TGTGCCAGCAGCTTGGCACAGGGGAGGTACACCTTC.

This clonotype was picked up many times. This chain joins TRBV12-3 or TRBV12-4 and TRBJ1-2; 7 bases line up with TRBD1. The junction had 13 bases not matched to a gene; V was cut back by 7 bases and J by 2 bases. The CDR3 length is 16 residues. The DNA of the CDR3 is TGTGCCAGCACCACTCGCCCGGGGACAGCCAACTATGGCTACACCTTC. Protein sequence: CASTTRPGTANYGYTF.

V and J are TRBV4-2 and TRBJ1-1; 9 bases line up with TRBD1. Germline loops: CDR1 LGHNA, CDR2 YNFKEQ. The CDR3 is made up of 14 amino acids. V lost 3 bases and J lost 6; bases outside the gene matches: 5. CDR3 residues: CASSHPTGGSEAFF. The CDR3 region has the DNA TGTGCCAGCAGCCACCCGACAGGGGGATCTGAAGCTTTCTTT.

This clonotype occurred a few times. The chain links TRBV7-6 to TRBJ2-1; D might be TRBD1 (5 bases). V lost 5 bases, J lost 7 bases, and 12 bases lay in between. The CDR3 extends over 13 amino acids. CDR1 and CDR2 from the germline V gene are SGHVS and FNYEAQ. The CDR3 region has the DNA TGTGCCAGCAGCCCAACTCAGGGTAATGAGCAGTTCTTC. As protein: CASSPTQGNEQFF.

There are many counts of this clonotype. The J gene is TRBJ2-7, the V gene TRBV12-3 or TRBV12-4; TRBD2 agrees at 11 bases. CDR3 length: 16 residues. Germline trimming cut 6 bases from V and 0 bases from J; bases unmatched to any gene: 7. CDR3 residues: CASSHTSGGPSYEQYF. The CDR3 coding sequence is TGTGCCAGCAGCCATACTAGCGGGGGTCCCTCCTACGAGCAGTACTTC.

This clonotype was seen at least ten times. This chain connects TRBV7-2 to TRBJ2-5, with no clear D. Germline V CDR1 and CDR2: SGHTA, FQGNSA. This CDR3 is 12 amino acids long. With 4 bases removed from V and 5 bases from J, the gap between germline ends came to 8 bases. The CDR3 bases are TGTGCCAGCAGCTCGCCGAGGGAGACCCAGTACTTC. Translation: CASSSPRETQYF.

The chain has TRBV5-6 and TRBJ2-5; 9 nucleotides agree with TRBD2. The CDR3 loop spans 17 amino acids. Germline CDR1 is SGHDT and CDR2 is YYEEEE. V shed 0 bases and J 1 base; nucleotides not matched to a gene: 7. CDR3 coding DNA: TGTGCCAGCAGCTTGGGAGCCAGCGGGGGGTTCCAAGAGACCCAGTACTTC. The encoded protein is CASSLGASGGFQETQYF.

This clonotype was detected a few times. The rearrangement links TRBV20-1 to TRBJ2-3; the D is unclear. Germline CDR1 is DFQATT and CDR2 is SNEGSKA (reference sequence). The CDR3 is made up of 13 amino acids. V dropped 6 bases and J dropped 0 bases, with 10 bases sitting between them. The CDR3 DNA follows: TGCAGTGCCAGTTCAGCTAGCACAGATACGCAGTATTTT. Translation: CSASSASTDTQYF.

Only a few counts were recorded for this clonotype. DNA of the CDR3: TGTGCCAGCAGTTTATCTAACCCAGGGGGGGACGGCAATCAGCCCCAGCATTTT. Encoded protein: CASSLSNPGGDGNQPQHF. The V call is TRBV12-3 or TRBV12-4, the J call TRBJ1-5; 7 positions agree with TRBD1. J gave up 2 bases and V 2 bases, and 12 bases lay outside the gene matches. The CDR3 extends over 18 amino acids.

This clonotype was counted a few times. As DNA, the CDR3 is TGTGCCAGCAGCGTAGACGGCTATCAGCCCCAGCATTTT. It is translated as CASSVDGYQPQHF. The chain recombines TRBV9 with TRBJ1-5; D gene uncertain. CDR1 is SGDLS, CDR2 YYNGEE, per germline. The CDR3 loop spans 13 amino acids. V lost 0 bases and J 5 bases, leaving 6 bases between the germline ends.

The chain links TRBV5-6 to TRBJ1-2, with D perhaps matching TRBD1 (5 bases). The CDR3 contains 16 residues. V lost 4 bases to trimming and J lost 3 bases, with 19 bases between them. CDR1 is SGHDT, CDR2 YYEEEE, per germline. CDR3 nucleotide sequence: TGTGCCAGCAGCAGTTTCCTGAGACAGAGTCACTATGGCTACACCTTC. Its translation: CASSSFLRQSHYGYTF.